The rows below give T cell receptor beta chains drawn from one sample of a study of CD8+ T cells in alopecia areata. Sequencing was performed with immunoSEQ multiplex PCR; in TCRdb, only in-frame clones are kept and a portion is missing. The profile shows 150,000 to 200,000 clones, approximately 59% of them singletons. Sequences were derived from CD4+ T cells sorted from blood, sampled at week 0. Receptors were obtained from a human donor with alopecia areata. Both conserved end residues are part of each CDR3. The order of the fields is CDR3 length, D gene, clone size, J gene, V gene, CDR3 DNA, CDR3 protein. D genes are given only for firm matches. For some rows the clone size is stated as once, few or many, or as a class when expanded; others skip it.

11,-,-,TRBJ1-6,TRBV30,TGTGCCTGGAGAGCGAATTCACCCCTCCACTTT,CAWRANSPLHF
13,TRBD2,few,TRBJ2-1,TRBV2,TGTGCCAGCAGTGCGGCTAGCGGCAATGAGCAGTTCTTC,CASSAASGNEQFF
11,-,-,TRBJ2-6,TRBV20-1,TGCCGAGCGGCTGGGGCCAACGTCCTGACTTTC,CRAAGANVLTF
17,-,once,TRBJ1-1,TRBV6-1,TGTGCCAGCAGTGTAGGACAAGCAGCCCTTGGGGGGACTGAAGCTTTCTTT,CASSVGQAALGGTEAFF
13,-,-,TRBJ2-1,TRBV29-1,TGCAGCGTTGAAGGCCGCGGCTGGGCAGGGCAGTTCTTC,CSVEGRGWAGQFF
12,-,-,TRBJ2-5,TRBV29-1,TGCAGCGTTGACAGGCCTCAAGAGACCCAGTACTTC,CSVDRPQETQYF
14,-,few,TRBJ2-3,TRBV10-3,TGTGCCATCAGTCCGGGGTCTGCAGGAGATACGCAGTATTTT,CAISPGSAGDTQYF
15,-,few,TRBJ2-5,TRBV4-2,TGTGCCAGCAGCCAAGGAAGGGAGTACCAAGAGACCCAGTACTTC,CASSQGREYQETQYF
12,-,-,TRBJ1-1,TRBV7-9,TGTGCCAGCAGCCCGGGCCCGATCGAAGCTTTCTTT,CASSPGPIEAFF
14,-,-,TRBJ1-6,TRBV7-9,TGTGCCAGCAGCTTAGTGGGTAAAAATTCACCCCTCCACTTT,CASSLVGKNSPLHF
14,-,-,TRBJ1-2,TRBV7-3,TGTGCCAGCAGCTTAACCCCTGGGTTGGAGGGCTACACCTTC,CASSLTPGLEGYTF
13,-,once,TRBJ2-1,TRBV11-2,TGTGCCAGCAGCTCGGAACTCTACAATGAGCAGTTCTTC,CASSSELYNEQFF
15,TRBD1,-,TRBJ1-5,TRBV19,TGTGCCAGTAGCGGAGACAGGGGGAAGAGTCAGCCCCAGCATTTT,CASSGDRGKSQPQHF
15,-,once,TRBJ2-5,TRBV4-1,TGCGCCAGCAGCCAAGTAGACCAGTCTCGGGAGACCCAGTACTTC,CASSQVDQSRETQYF
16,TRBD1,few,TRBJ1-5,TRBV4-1,TGCGCCAGCAGCCAGGGGACAGGGGTTTACAATCAGCCCCAGCATTTT,CASSQGTGVYNQPQHF